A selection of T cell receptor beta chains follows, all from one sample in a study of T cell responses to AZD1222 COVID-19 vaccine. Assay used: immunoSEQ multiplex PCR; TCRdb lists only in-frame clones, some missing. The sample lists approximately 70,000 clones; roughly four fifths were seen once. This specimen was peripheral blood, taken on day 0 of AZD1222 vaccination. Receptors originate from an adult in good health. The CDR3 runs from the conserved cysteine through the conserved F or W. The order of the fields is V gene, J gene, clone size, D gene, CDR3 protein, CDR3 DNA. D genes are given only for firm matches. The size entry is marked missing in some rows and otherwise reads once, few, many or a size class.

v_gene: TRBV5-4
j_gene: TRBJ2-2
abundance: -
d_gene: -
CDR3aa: CASSGRAGLGGELFF
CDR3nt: -

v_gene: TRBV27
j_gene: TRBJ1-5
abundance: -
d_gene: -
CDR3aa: CASSLLGSSNQPQHF
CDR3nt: TGTGCCAGCAGTTTATTGGGCAGTAGCAATCAGCCCCAGCATTTT

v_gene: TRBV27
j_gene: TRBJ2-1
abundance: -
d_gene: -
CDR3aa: CASRVGGNNEQFF
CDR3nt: TGTGCCAGCCGCGTCGGGGGTAACAATGAGCAGTTCTTC

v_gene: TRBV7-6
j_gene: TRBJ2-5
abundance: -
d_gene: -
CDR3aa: CASSVDRVPAETQYF
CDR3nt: TGTGCCAGCAGCGTTGACCGGGTCCCAGCAGAGACCCAGTACTTC

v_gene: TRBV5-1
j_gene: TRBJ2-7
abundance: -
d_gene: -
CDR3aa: CASSLGGSREQYF
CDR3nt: TGCGCCAGCAGCTTGGGTGGCAGCCGCGAGCAGTACTTC

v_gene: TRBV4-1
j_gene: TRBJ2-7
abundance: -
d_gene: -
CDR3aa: CASSSTDKGPEQYF
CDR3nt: TGCGCCAGCAGCTCAACCGATAAGGGTCCCGAGCAGTACTTC

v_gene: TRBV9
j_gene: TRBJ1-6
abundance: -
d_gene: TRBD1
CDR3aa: CASGDRNSPLHF
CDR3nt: TGTGCCAGCGGGGACAGGAATTCACCCCTCCACTTT

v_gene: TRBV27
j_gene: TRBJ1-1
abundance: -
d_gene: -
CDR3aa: CASSSSGVGDTEAFF
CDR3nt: TGTGCCAGCAGTTCCTCAGGGGTGGGGGACACTGAAGCTTTCTTT

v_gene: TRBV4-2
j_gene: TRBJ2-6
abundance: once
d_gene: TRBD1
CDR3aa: CAGSQTGTGANVLTF
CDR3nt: TGTGCCGGCAGCCAGACAGGGACTGGGGCCAACGTCCTGACTTTC

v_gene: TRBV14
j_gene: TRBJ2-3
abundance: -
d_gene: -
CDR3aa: CASSRGRHTDTQYF
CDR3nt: TGTGCCAGCAGTCGTGGCAGGCACACAGATACGCAGTATTTT

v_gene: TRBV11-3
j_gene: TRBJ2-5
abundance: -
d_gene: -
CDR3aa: CASSWGGAGGEETQYF
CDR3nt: TGTGCCAGCAGCTGGGGGGGCGCAGGAGGGGAAGAGACCCAGTACTTC

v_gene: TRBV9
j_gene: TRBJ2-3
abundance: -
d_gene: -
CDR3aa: CASSVAEGTQYF
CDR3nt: TGTGCCAGCAGCGTAGCTGAGGGCACGCAGTATTTT

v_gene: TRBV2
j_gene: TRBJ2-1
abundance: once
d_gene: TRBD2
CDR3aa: CASSTLAGGSSYNEQFF
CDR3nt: TGTGCCAGCAGTACACTAGCGGGGGGCAGCTCCTACAATGAGCAGTTCTTC

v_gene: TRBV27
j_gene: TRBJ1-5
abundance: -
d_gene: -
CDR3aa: CASSPAGQQPQHF
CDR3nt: TGTGCCAGCAGTCCCGCGGGCCAGCAGCCCCAGCATTTT

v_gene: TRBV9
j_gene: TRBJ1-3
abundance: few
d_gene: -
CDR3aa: CASSPSGAGNTIYF
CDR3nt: TGTGCCAGCAGCCCCTCGGGGGCCGGAAACACCATATATTTT

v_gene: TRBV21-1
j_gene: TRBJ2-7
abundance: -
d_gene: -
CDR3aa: CASSKGAAYYEQYF
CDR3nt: TGTGCCAGCAGCAAAGGGGCAGCCTACTACGAGCAGTACTTC

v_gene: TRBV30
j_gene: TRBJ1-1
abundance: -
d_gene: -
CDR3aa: CAFGRGSEAFF
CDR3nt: TGTGCCTTCGGTCGGGGCTCTGAAGCTTTCTTT

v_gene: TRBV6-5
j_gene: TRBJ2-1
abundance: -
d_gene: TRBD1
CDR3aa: CASRTSGQGYNEQFF
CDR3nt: TGTGCCAGCAGAACTTCGGGACAGGGGTACAATGAGCAGTTCTTC

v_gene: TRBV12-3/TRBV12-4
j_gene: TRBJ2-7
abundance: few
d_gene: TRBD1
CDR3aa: CASRTGPSYEQYF
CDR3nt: TGTGCCAGTAGGACAGGGCCCTCCTACGAGCAGTACTTC

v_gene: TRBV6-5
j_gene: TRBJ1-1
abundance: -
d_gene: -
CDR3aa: CASMETVNTEAFF
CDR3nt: TGTGCCAGCATGGAGACGGTGAACACTGAAGCTTTCTTT

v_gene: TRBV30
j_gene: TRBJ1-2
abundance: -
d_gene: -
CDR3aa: CAWTEGGFGGYTF
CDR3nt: TGTGCCTGGACCGAAGGTGGTTTTGGTGGCTACACCTTC

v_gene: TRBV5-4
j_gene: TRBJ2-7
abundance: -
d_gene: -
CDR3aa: CASSLRGEEQYF
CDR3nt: TGTGCCAGCAGCTTGAGGGGTGAGGAGCAGTACTTC

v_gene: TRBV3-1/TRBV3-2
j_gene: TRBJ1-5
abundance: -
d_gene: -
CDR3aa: CASSQGGNQPQHF
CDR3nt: TGTGCCAGCAGCCAAGGGGGGAATCAGCCCCAGCATTTT

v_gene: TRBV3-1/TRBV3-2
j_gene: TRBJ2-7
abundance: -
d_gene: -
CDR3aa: CASSQGPGRQDEQYF
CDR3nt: TGTGCCAGCAGCCAAGGCCCCGGCAGGCAAGACGAGCAGTACTTC

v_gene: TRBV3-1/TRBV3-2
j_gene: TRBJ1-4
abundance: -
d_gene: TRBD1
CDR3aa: CASSALRQGRAGGNNEKLFF
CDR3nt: TGTGCCAGCAGCGCCCTACGACAGGGGCGGGCAGGGGGTAATAATGAAAAACTGTTTTTT

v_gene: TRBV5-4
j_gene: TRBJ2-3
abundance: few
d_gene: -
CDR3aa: CASSLERLTDTQYF
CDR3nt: TGTGCCAGCAGCTTGGAGCGGCTCACAGATACGCAGTATTTT

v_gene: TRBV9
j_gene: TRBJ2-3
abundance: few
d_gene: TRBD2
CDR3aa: CASSPGTSGSTDTQYF
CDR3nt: TGTGCCAGCAGCCCAGGGACTAGTGGGAGCACAGATACGCAGTATTTT

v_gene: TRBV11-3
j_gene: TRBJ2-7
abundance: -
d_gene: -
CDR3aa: CASSERAIYEQYF
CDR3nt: TGTGCCAGCAGCGAGCGGGCGATCTACGAGCAGTACTTC

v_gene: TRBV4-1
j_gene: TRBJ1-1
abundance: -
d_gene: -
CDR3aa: CASGLGLDTEAFF
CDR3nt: TGCGCCAGCGGCCTAGGACTGGACACTGAAGCTTTCTTT

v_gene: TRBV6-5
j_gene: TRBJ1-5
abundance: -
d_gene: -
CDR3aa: CASSQGTLNQPQHF
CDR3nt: TGTGCCAGCAGCCAAGGGACCTTGAATCAGCCCCAGCATTTT

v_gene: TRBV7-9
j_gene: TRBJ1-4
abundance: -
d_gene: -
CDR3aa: CASSTTSTDEKLFF
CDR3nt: TGTGCCAGCAGCACAACATCCACTGACGAAAAACTGTTTTTT

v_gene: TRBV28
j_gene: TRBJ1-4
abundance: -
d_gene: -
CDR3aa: CASSFGGGNEKLFF
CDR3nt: TGTGCCAGCAGTTTTGGGGGGGGGAATGAAAAACTGTTTTTT

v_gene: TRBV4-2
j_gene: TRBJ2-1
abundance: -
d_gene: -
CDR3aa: CASSQATSGWWQFF
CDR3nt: TGTGCCAGCAGCCAAGCGACCTCCGGATGGTGGCAGTTCTTC

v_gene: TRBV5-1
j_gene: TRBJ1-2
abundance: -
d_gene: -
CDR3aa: CASSFSDVYGYTF
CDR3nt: TGCGCCAGCAGCTTTTCGGATGTCTATGGCTACACCTTC

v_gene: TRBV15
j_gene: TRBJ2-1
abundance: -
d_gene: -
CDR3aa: CATSRDIGGSSYNEQFF
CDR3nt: TGTGCCACCAGCAGAGATATTGGGGGGAGCTCCTACAATGAGCAGTTCTTC

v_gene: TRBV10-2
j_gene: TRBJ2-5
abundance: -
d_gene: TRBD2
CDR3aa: CASSDFSGGAGETQYF
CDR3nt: TGCGCCAGCAGTGACTTTAGCGGGGGGGCCGGAGAGACCCAGTACTTC

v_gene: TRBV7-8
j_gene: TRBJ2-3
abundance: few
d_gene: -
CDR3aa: CASSFGQHDTQYF
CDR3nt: TGTGCCAGCAGCTTCGGGCAGCACGATACGCAGTATTTT

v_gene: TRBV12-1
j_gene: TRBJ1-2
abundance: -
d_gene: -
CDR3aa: CVLGGDPLWGYTF
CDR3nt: TGTGTCCTCGGGGGGGATCCGCTATGGGGCTACACCTTC

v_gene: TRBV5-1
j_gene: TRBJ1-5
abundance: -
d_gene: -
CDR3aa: CASSFEGSGNQPQHF
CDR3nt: TGCGCCAGCAGCTTCGAGGGATCGGGCAATCAGCCCCAGCATTTT

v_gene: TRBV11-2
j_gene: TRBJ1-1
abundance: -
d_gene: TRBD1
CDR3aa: CASSLGYRGAFF
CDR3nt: TGTGCCAGCAGCTTAGGTTACAGGGGGGCTTTCTTT

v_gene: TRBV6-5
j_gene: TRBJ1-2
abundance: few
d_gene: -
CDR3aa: CASSYSRGLSDGYTF
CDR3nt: TGTGCCAGCAGTTACTCTCGGGGGTTGTCGGATGGCTACACCTTC

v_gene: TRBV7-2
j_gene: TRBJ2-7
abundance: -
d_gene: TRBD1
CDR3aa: CASSYDRAYEQYF
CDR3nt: TGTGCCAGCAGCTACGACAGGGCCTACGAGCAGTACTTC

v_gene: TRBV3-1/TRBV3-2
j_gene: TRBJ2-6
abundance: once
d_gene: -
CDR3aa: CASSQDFRGANVLTF
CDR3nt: TGTGCCAGCAGCCAAGATTTCCGGGGGGCCAACGTCCTGACTTTC

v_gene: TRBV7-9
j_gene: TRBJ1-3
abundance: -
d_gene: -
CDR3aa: CASSSQRATLGNTIYF
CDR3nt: TGTGCCAGCAGCTCCCAACGGGCAACGTTGGGAAACACCATATATTTT

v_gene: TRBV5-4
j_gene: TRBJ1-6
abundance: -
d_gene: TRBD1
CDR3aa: CASSLAMDRTRSPLHF
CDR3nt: TGTGCCAGCAGCTTGGCCATGGACAGGACTCGTTCACCCCTCCACTTT

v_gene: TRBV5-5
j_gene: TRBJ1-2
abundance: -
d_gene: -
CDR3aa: CASTSGGQAYGYTF
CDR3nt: TGTGCCAGCACCTCGGGGGGCCAAGCGTATGGCTACACCTTC

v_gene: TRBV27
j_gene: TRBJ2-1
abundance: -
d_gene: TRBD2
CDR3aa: CASSFSGGYNEQFF
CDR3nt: TGTGCCAGCAGTTTTAGCGGGGGATACAATGAGCAGTTCTTC

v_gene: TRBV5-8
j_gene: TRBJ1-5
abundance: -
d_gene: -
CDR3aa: CASSLDGRMNQPQHF
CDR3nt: TGTGCCAGCAGCCTTGATGGACGGATGAATCAGCCCCAGCATTTT

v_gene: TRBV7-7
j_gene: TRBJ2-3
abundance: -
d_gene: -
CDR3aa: CASSPLGVSTDTQYF
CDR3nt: TGTGCTAGCAGCCCCCTAGGGGTTAGCACAGATACGCAGTATTTT

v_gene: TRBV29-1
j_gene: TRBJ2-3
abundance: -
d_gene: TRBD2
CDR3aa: CSVAGTSASTDTQYF
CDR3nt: TGCAGCGTTGCCGGGACTAGCGCTAGCACAGATACGCAGTATTTT

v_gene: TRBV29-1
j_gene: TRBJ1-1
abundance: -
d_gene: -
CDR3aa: CSVVFSGWTEAFF
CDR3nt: TGCAGCGTTGTGTTCTCGGGGTGGACTGAAGCTTTCTTT

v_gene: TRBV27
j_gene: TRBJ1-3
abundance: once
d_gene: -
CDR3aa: CASSTLTSGNTIYF
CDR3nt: TGTGCCAGCAGTACGCTGACCTCTGGAAACACCATATATTTT